A selection of T cell receptor beta chains follows, all from one sample in a study of Ad26.COV2.S vaccination and SARS-CoV-2 variants. The assay was immunoSEQ multiplex PCR, and TCRdb's table has in-frame clones only and misses some. This table has 400,000 to 450,000 clones, less than 95% appearing once. The starting material was peripheral blood, obtained in a trial of Ad26.COV2.S vaccine versus placebo. All receptors derive from a person aged 18-65 years who received the Ad26.COV2.S COVID-19 vaccine or a placebo. The CDR3 runs from the conserved cysteine through the conserved F or W. Each record gives: D gene, clone size, V gene, CDR3 length, J gene, CDR3 protein, CDR3 DNA. A D gene is named only where the DNA matches it firmly. Expanded clones get a size class; other rows say once, few or many, or leave the size out.

-	-	TRBV7-2	15	TRBJ2-5	CASSLAITLEETQYF	TGTGCCAGCAGCTTAGCGATCACCTTGGAGGAGACCCAGTACTTC
TRBD1	-	TRBV28	15	TRBJ2-3	CASSSSGTGYNTQYF	TGTGCCAGCAGTAGTAGTGGGACAGGGTATAATACGCAGTATTTT
-	-	TRBV6-5	14	TRBJ1-2	CASFPAGRSYGYTF	TGTGCCAGCTTCCCGGCGGGCAGAAGCTATGGCTACACCTTC
-	-	TRBV18	11	TRBJ2-1	CASSPVGEQFF	TGTGCCAGCTCACCAGTGGGAGAGCAGTTCTTC
-	-	TRBV27	13	TRBJ2-2	CASSLRGTGELFF	TGTGCCAGCAGTTTAAGGGGGACCGGGGAGCTGTTTTTT
TRBD2	once	TRBV9	17	TRBJ2-7	CASSGQDRSSGSNEQYF	TGTGCCAGCAGCGGCCAAGATCGGTCTAGCGGGAGCAACGAGCAGTACTTC
-	-	TRBV28	17	TRBJ1-5	CASSRVRGRGVNQPQHF	TGTGCCAGCAGCCGCGTTCGGGGCCGGGGGGTAAATCAGCCCCAGCATTTT
-	-	TRBV30	17	TRBJ2-3	CAWGDGTLASSTDTQYF	TGTGCCTGGGGCGACGGGACACTAGCGAGTAGCACAGATACGCAGTATTTT
-	once	TRBV19	13	TRBJ2-3	CASSLSSTDTQYF	TGTGCCAGTAGTTTGTCTAGCACAGATACGCAGTATTTT
-	-	TRBV13	14	TRBJ2-5	CASSGRVWGETQYF	TGTGCCAGCAGCGGCAGGGTTTGGGGAGAGACCCAGTACTTC
TRBD1	-	TRBV5-1	17	TRBJ1-1	CASFGGTGGSGNTEAFF	TGCGCCAGCTTTGGAGGGACAGGGGGATCGGGGAACACTGAAGCTTTCTTT
-	-	TRBV19	12	TRBJ1-1	CASSILRGEAFF	TGTGCCAGTAGTATTCTGCGGGGTGAAGCTTTCTTT
-	-	TRBV12-2	18	TRBJ2-5	CASRPRYLQGGREETQYF	TGTGCAAGTCGCCCTAGATACCTCCAAGGCGGGAGGGAAGAGACCCAGTACTTC
-	-	TRBV7-9	13	TRBJ2-7	CASSLEPLYEQYF	TGTGCCAGCAGCTTAGAGCCGCTCTACGAGCAGTACTTC
-	-	TRBV5-6	14	TRBJ2-7	CASSFVGAGGGQYF	TGTGCCAGCAGCTTTGTGGGGGCAGGGGGGGGGCAGTACTTC
-	-	TRBV1	18	TRBJ2-5	CTSSQSAIPDSNQETQYF	TGCACCAGCAGCCAGAGCGCCATCCCGGACTCTAACCAAGAGACCCAGTACTTC
TRBD2	-	TRBV7-2	16	TRBJ2-7	CASSLGRLAGGWEQYF	TGTGCCAGCAGCTTAGGGCGTCTAGCGGGAGGTTGGGAGCAGTACTTC
TRBD1	-	TRBV5-5	15	TRBJ1-5	CASSPDRGSNQPQHF	TGTGCCAGCAGTCCAGACAGGGGAAGCAATCAGCCCCAGCATTTT
-	-	TRBV7-9	17	TRBJ2-3	CASSLGVTGGGTDTQYF	TGTGCCAGCAGCTTAGGAGTTACCGGAGGAGGGACAGATACGCAGTATTTT
TRBD2	-	TRBV7-2	13	TRBJ2-1	CASTGTSYNEQFF	TGTGCCAGCACCGGGACTAGTTACAATGAGCAGTTCTTC
TRBD1	-	TRBV2	16	TRBJ2-4	CASSEGAGQGANIQYF	TGTGCCAGCAGTGAGGGAGCGGGACAGGGGGCGAACATTCAGTACTTC
TRBD2	-	TRBV19	19	TRBJ2-5	CASSPRGPFTSGRGETQYF	TGTGCCAGTAGTCCCCGTGGTCCCTTTACTAGCGGGAGGGGAGAGACCCAGTACTTC
-	-	TRBV5-5	15	TRBJ2-7	CASSLRQLGAYEQYF	TGTGCCAGCAGCTTAAGACAGCTGGGGGCCTACGAGCAGTACTTC
-	-	TRBV7-2	14	TRBJ1-1	CASRLGRGNTEAFF	TGTGCCAGCAGATTAGGACGGGGGAACACTGAAGCTTTCTTT
-	-	TRBV9	15	TRBJ2-4	CASSVRDTETNIQYF	TGTGCCAGCAGCGTCCGGGACACCGAAACAAACATTCAGTACTTC
-	-	TRBV13	12	TRBJ2-3	CASSLRRDTQYF	TGTGCCAGCAGCTTAAGAAGGGATACGCAGTATTTT
-	-	TRBV27	16	TRBJ2-7	CASSLSGEQGPYEQYF	TGTGCCAGCAGTTTATCGGGGGAACAGGGTCCCTACGAGCAGTACTTC
-	-	TRBV6-9	15	TRBJ2-2	CASSYGSGRPGELFF	TGTGCCAGCAGTTACGGCTCGGGAAGGCCCGGGGAGCTGTTTTTT
-	-	TRBV29-1	13	TRBJ2-7	CSAGTLYSYEQYF	TGCAGCGCCGGGACGCTGTACTCCTACGAGCAGTACTTC
-	-	TRBV6-2/TRBV6-3	15	TRBJ2-6	CASSSVHSGANVLTF	TGTGCCAGCAGTTCCGTCCACTCTGGGGCCAACGTCCTGACTTTC
-	once	TRBV7-9	14	TRBJ2-1	CASLGVSSYNEQFF	TGTGCCAGCCTTGGAGTAAGCTCCTACAATGAGCAGTTCTTC
-	-	TRBV28	11	TRBJ1-6	CASSLERKIHF	TGTGCCAGCAGTTTAGAAAGGAAGATCCACTTT
-	-	TRBV14	15	TRBJ2-7	CATAQISAGIYEQYF	TGTGCCACCGCCCAGATATCAGCTGGGATTTACGAGCAGTACTTC
-	once	TRBV6-6	13	TRBJ1-6	CASRQTEGSPLHF	TGTGCCAGCAGGCAGACGGAGGGTTCACCCCTCCACTTT
-	few	TRBV14	16	TRBJ2-2	CASSQGLNRDTGELFF	TGTGCCAGCAGCCAAGGTTTAAACCGGGACACCGGGGAGCTGTTTTTT
TRBD2	few	TRBV6-4	15	TRBJ2-1	CASSELAGAGHEQFF	TGTGCCAGCAGTGAATTAGCGGGAGCGGGCCATGAGCAGTTCTTC
-	-	TRBV27	11	TRBJ2-3	CASRVTDTQYF	TGTGCCAGCAGGGTTACAGATACGCAGTATTTT
TRBD2	-	TRBV7-2	16	TRBJ2-1	CASSPPGLAGGNEQFF	TGTGCCAGCAGCCCTCCGGGACTAGCAGGTGGGAATGAGCAGTTCTTC
-	once	TRBV6-6	14	TRBJ1-2	CASRDPGTAHGYTF	TGTGCCAGCAGAGACCCCGGGACGGCCCATGGCTACACCTTC
-	-	TRBV7-9	14	TRBJ2-7	CASSHTSGWGEQYF	TGTGCCAGCAGTCACACGTCGGGTTGGGGCGAGCAGTACTTC
TRBD2	-	TRBV28	16	TRBJ2-5	CASSFMGGTPQETQYF	TGTGCCAGCAGTTTTATGGGGGGGACCCCTCAAGAGACCCAGTACTTC
-	once	TRBV7-2	13	TRBJ2-3	CASSLGATDTQYF	TGTGCCAGCAGCTTAGGAGCCACAGATACGCAGTATTTT
-	-	TRBV7-2	14	TRBJ2-4	CASSTSPGEVIQYF	TGTGCCAGCAGTACCAGCCCGGGAGAGGTCATTCAGTACTTC
-	few	TRBV19	15	TRBJ1-1	CASNPTRGFNTEAFF	TGTGCCAGTAACCCGACCAGGGGATTTAACACTGAAGCTTTCTTT
-	-	TRBV20-1	11	TRBJ2-4	CSAQREIIQYF	TGCAGTGCTCAAAGGGAGATCATTCAGTACTTC
-	-	TRBV24-1	13	TRBJ2-3	CATSVWGKVTQYF	TGTGCCACCAGTGTGTGGGGTAAGGTTACGCAGTATTTT
TRBD2	-	TRBV27	14	TRBJ2-7	CASSVQAGGYEQYF	TGTGCCAGCAGTGTCCAAGCGGGAGGGTACGAGCAGTACTTC
TRBD1	-	TRBV14	17	TRBJ1-2	CASSLRTGGGRYDGYTF	TGTGCCAGCAGCCTGCGGACAGGGGGCGGGCGCTATGATGGCTACACCTTC
TRBD1	-	TRBV27	14	TRBJ1-1	CASSTGQGGTEAFF	TGTGCCAGCAGTACCGGACAGGGGGGGACTGAAGCTTTCTTT
TRBD2	-	TRBV28	15	TRBJ2-3	CASRRTSGRADTQYF	TGTGCCAGCAGGAGGACTAGCGGGAGAGCAGATACGCAGTATTTT
-	-	TRBV28	14	TRBJ2-1	CASSFGDSVNEQFF	TGTGCCAGCAGTTTTGGAGACAGCGTCAATGAGCAGTTCTTC
-	-	TRBV24-1	15	TRBJ2-5	CATSDRDWHRGTQYF	TGTGCCACCTCGGACCGGGACTGGCATCGGGGGACCCAGTACTTC
TRBD2	-	TRBV7-9	19	TRBJ2-7	CASSLSGFGTSGVPGEQYF	TGTGCCAGCAGCTTATCAGGATTTGGGACTAGCGGGGTCCCGGGCGAGCAGTACTTC
-	-	TRBV18	14	TRBJ2-3	CASSPPGAPDTQYF	TGTGCCAGCTCACCCCCAGGGGCCCCAGATACGCAGTATTTT
TRBD1	-	TRBV28	13	TRBJ1-2	CASTLTGGFGYTF	TGTGCCAGCACTCTGACAGGGGGCTTTGGCTACACCTTC
-	-	TRBV7-9	12	TRBJ1-4	CASSLSEEKLFF	TGTGCCAGCAGCTTATCGGAAGAAAAACTGTTTTTT
-	-	TRBV9	14	TRBJ2-1	CASSVVSSYNEQFF	TGTGCCAGCAGCGTAGTTAGCTCCTACAATGAGCAGTTCTTC
-	-	TRBV28	14	TRBJ1-2	CASSWVTHNYGYTF	TGTGCCAGCAGTTGGGTGACACATAACTATGGCTACACCTTC